The entry below describes one T cell receptor beta chain. Its antigen is unknown. 60 Vbeta and 13 Jbeta primers were used in PCR. Some clones are missing from TCRdb's copy, which holds only in-frame ones; the method was immunoSEQ multiplex PCR. The sample has about 110,000 clones; roughly 82% are singletons. The source of the sample is a study of cytomegalovirus exposure and HLA in healthy donors. Study outcomes and limitations: Among TCR beta chains of equal frequency, HLA-associated ones were more clonally expanded in a later analysis. A later analysis revealed that TCR association rates differed between HLA loci, peaking at DRB1 and bottoming out at HLA-C. In an earlier analysis, about 87% or about 30%: the productive usage of most TCR beta V segments.

The receptor's source is a man aged 50-59 years in good health and CMV-seronegative. Sample: PBMCs.

CDR3 region: CASRSGQAPGYGYTF. CDR3 coding DNA: TGTGCCAGCAGATCGGGACAGGCCCCGGGGTATGGCTACACCTTC. This chain links TRBV28 with TRBJ1-2; 8 bases fit TRBD1. This CDR3 contains 15 residues. Losses at the gene ends were 6 bases for V and 5 bases for J; bases not matched to a gene: 11. Per germline, CDR1 MDHEN and CDR2 SYDVKM.